This T cell receptor (beta chain) originates from a study of memory CD4+ T cells and cytomegalovirus serostatus (dated by TCRdb to the late 2010s). Context from the whole study: The roughly 35 healthy Belgian adults in the cohort included 9 who were CMV seropositive and approximately 25 who were CMV seronegative. To replicate a published TCR-based CMV serostatus classifier, the researchers sequenced the CD4+ memory TCRbeta repertoires of a Belgian cohort whose cytomegalovirus serostatus was known. Study-wide conclusions, independent of this receptor: For CMV serostatus prediction, a median bootstrapped AUC of 0.95 was reached with the original framework, and a median bootstrapped AUC of approximately 0.89 was reached with a US-trained random forest. Only CD4+CD45RO+ memory cells were sequenced, in contrast to the original study, in which naive and memory CD4+ and CD8+ populations were covered. The results were interpreted as suggesting that the CMV-associated TCR signature is mostly present in the CD4+ memory repertoire. Of about 180 previously reported CMV-associated TCRbeta sequences, approximately 70 appeared in the CD4+ memory repertoires, each in one to five individuals. On the Belgian cohort, the classifier built on the original framework reached a median bootstrapped AUC of about 0.96, with a 95% CI of 0.76-1.00.

Single viable CD3+CD4+CD8-CD45RO+ cells were sorted as memory CD4+ T cells on a FACSAria II. CMV serostatus was determined using a Roche Elecsys assay that detects serum IgG against CMV pp150, pp28, p38 and p52. After thawing, total CD4+ T cells were enriched by positive selection with CD4 magnetic microbeads. The samples came from a different study that was designed specifically to examine the CD4+ T cell memory repertoire. Peripheral blood mononuclear cells were isolated and cryopreserved following standard operating procedures; serum was stored at -80 °C. CD3-PerCP (BW264/56), CD4-APC (RPA-T4), CD45RO-PE (UCHT1) and CD8-Pacific Orange (3B5) antibodies were used for staining, and non-viable cells were excluded with Sytox blue. The Quick-DNA Microprep Kit was used to extract genomic DNA from the sorted cells. Amplification of TCRbeta DNA was done with the immunoSEQ hsTCRbeta kit, following the protocol from the manufacturer. TCRbeta libraries were sequenced on an Illumina MiSeq instrument. The paper's processing steps were these. Following removal of out-of-frame sequences, about 2,200,000 distinct TCRbeta sequences were retained, with an average of roughly 67,000 per individual. Each individual was scored by the count of about 150 previously reported CMV-associated TCRbeta sequences and the total productive distinct TCRbeta count. A beta-binomial model was reimplemented in Python, and scikit-learn random forests with default parameters were trained on data from the US cohort. On the Belgian cohort, classifier performance was reported as the median AUC, along with percentile confidence intervals, across 10,000 bootstrap iterations. TCRdb's version of the immuneACCESS table is confined to in-frame rearrangements and falls short of the full clone set. An unresolved V gene accounts for under half of the shortfall where checked; the remainder is of unknown origin. The DNA gave D and trimming, while V, J and clone size come from that table. The sample records 50,000 or so clones, about 79% of which are singletons. The top ten constitute roughly 0.54% of the sample.

V is shortened by 8 bases, J by 0 bases, and the region joining them spans 11 bases. For CDR1 and CDR2, the germline V gene (reference sequence) lists MNHNY and SVGAGI. The CDR3 runs 14 amino acids, cysteine and phenylalanine included. Left in the record is the CDR3 DNA by itself, 42 bases read in frame from the first base. Worth noting for this clone: Its antigen has not been determined. It has no much larger one-base neighbor in the sample; base qualities were not kept.

The sequencing input was memory CD4+ T cells from blood. Recombination linked TRBV6-6 to TRBJ1-3; the D gene assignment is ambiguous. The TCR was taken from an adult in good health and CMV-seronegative. The nucleotides read TGTGCCAGCCGACCCCAGGTCTCTGGAAACACCATATATTTT. Its protein reads: CASRPQVSGNTIYF.